One sample yielded the 19 T cell receptor beta chains listed below, sequenced in a study of T cell changes during pregnancy in multiple sclerosis. Assay used: immunoSEQ multiplex PCR; TCRdb lists only in-frame clones, some missing. Here the sample spans fewer than 35,000 clones, about 89% being singletons. The material was CD4+ T cells from peripheral blood mononuclear cells, obtained in the third trimester of pregnancy. The receptors stem from a female donor in good health, enrolled as a control in a pregnancy study.

The chain has TRBV18 and TRBJ2-2; D is undetermined. CDR3 length: 14 amino acids. CDR1 KGHSH and CDR2 LQKENI come from the germline V gene. V lost 4 bases to trimming and J lost 3 bases, with 9 bases between them. CDR3 residues: CASSLYSYTGELFF. DNA of the CDR3: TGTGCCAGCTCACTGTACAGCTACACCGGGGAGCTGTTTTTT.

This chain uses TRBV5-4 with TRBJ2-7, with TRBD2 as a possible D gene (6 bases). The CDR3 runs 15 residues. V lost 2 bases and J lost 2, with 14 bases in between. CDR1 SGHNT and CDR2 YYREEE come from the germline V gene (reference sequence). This chain's CDR3 is CASSFSSGTPYEQYF. CDR3 coding DNA: TGTGCCAGCAGCTTTTCTTCGGGGACTCCCTACGAGCAGTACTTC.

The chain couples TRBV14 to TRBJ1-2, with TRBD1 matching over 7 bases. Trimming took 4 bases from V and 2 from J; bases not matched to a gene: 13. Germline values: CDR1 SGHDN, CDR2 FVKESK. The CDR3 has 17 residues. In nucleotides, the CDR3 is TGTGCCAGCAGCCGCACCAGGGGTAACAGGGGCAACTATGGCTACACCTTC. Its protein product is CASSRTRGNRGNYGYTF. The full variable domain, its missing parts supplied by reference TRBV14 and TRBJ1-2, is EAGVTQFPSHSVIEKGQTVTLRCDPISGHDNLYWYRRVMGKEIKFLLHFVKESKQDESGMPNNRFLAERTGGTYSTLKVQPAELEDSGVYFCASSRTRGNRGNYGYTFGSGTRLTVV.

The CDR3 DNA is TGTGCCAGTAGTATAGATGGTGTCTGGGACAGGGAAGAGACCCAGTACTTC. It specifies CASSIDGVWDREETQYF. The rearrangement uses TRBV19 and TRBJ2-5; 9 positions agree with TRBD1. V was pared by 0 bases and J by 3 bases, with 8 bases of the junction left unmatched. This CDR3 contains 17 residues. Germline lookup yields CDR1 LNHDA and CDR2 SQIVND (reference sequence).

V is TRBV19 and J is TRBJ1-5, with 8 bases matching TRBD1. The CDR3 loop spans 13 amino acids. Germline CDR1 reads LNHDA; CDR2 reads SQIVND (reference sequence). Unmatched junction bases numbered 5, after V lost 4 bases and J lost 9 bases. The CDR3 loop is CASSNRGGPPQHF. CDR3 bases: TGTGCCAGTAGTAACAGGGGGGGTCCGCCCCAGCATTTT.

Only one count was recorded for this clone. V gene TRBV19 combines with J gene TRBJ1-2; a weak D match, TRBD1 (6 bases). Germline V lookup: CDR1 LNHDA, CDR2 SQIVND (reference sequence). This CDR3 contains 12 residues. The V and J ends lost 7 bases and 7 bases respectively, with 13 bases between them. This chain's CDR3 is CASMEQGAGYTF. CDR3 DNA sequence: TGTGCCAGTATGGAACAGGGAGCTGGCTACACCTTC.

This chain joins TRBV6-4 and TRBJ2-3; TRBD2 matches at 9 bases. Germline trimming cut 3 bases from V and 2 bases from J; bases unmatched to any gene: 0. Germline loops: CDR1 MRHNA, CDR2 SNTAGT. This CDR3 spans 14 amino acids. In DNA form, the CDR3 reads TGTGCCAGCAGTGAGGGACTAGCCACAGATACGCAGTATTTT. It yields the protein CASSEGLATDTQYF.

V gene TRBV5-4 combines with J gene TRBJ2-7; tentative D call: TRBD2 (5 bases). This CDR3 is built from 14 residues. In germline, CDR1 is SGHNT, CDR2 YYREEE (reference sequence). V was pared by 5 bases and J by 7 bases, with 19 bases between. DNA of the CDR3: TGTGCCAGCAGTCCCGCGGGTGTCCGGGGTGAGCAGTACTTC. It specifies CASSPAGVRGEQYF.

This chain joins TRBV7-7 and TRBJ2-2, with 13 bases aligning to TRBD2. The V gene's germline CDR1 is SSHAT and CDR2 FNYEAQ (reference sequence). The CDR3 consists of 19 residues. The junction had 5 bases not matched to a gene; V was cut back by 1 base and J by 0 bases. The CDR3 DNA reads TGTGCCAGCAGCTTAGTAGGACTAGCGGGGGACGCGAACACCGGGGAGCTGTTTTTT. Residues: CASSLVGLAGDANTGELFF.

The CDR3 region has the DNA TGTGCCAGCTCACCTCCGGCGACAATTGAAGCTTTCTTT. This gives the protein CASSPPATIEAFF. The V gene is TRBV18, the J gene TRBJ1-1; D is uncertain. Germline V gene data show CDR1 as KGHSH and CDR2 as LQKENI. V lost 3 bases to trimming and J lost 7 bases, with 12 bases between them. This CDR3 comprises 13 residues.

The V and J genes are TRBV4-1 and TRBJ1-1; D might be TRBD1 (6 bases). The germline V gene has CDR1 MGHRA and CDR2 YSYEKL. V lost 4 bases and J lost 5, with 17 bases in between. The CDR3 runs 15 residues. This CDR3 is CASSLWTDFLTEAFF. The CDR3 bases are TGCGCCAGCAGCCTTTGGACAGACTTCCTTACTGAAGCTTTCTTT.

V usage is TRBV15 and J usage is TRBJ1-4, with 10 bases identical to TRBD1. V trimming: 6 bases; J trimming: 8 bases; junction bases outside the gene matches: 9. Germline lookup yields CDR1 LNHNV and CDR2 YYDKDF (reference sequence). This CDR3 spans 15 amino acids. The CDR3 protein is CATRNRDRGGEKLFF. CDR3 DNA: TGTGCCACCAGAAACCGGGACAGGGGAGGGGAAAAACTGTTTTTT.

CDR3 sequence: CASSSPRQGVYEQYF. In nucleotides, the CDR3 is TGTGCCAGCAGTTCCCCTCGACAGGGGGTCTACGAGCAGTACTTC. The genes are TRBV6-1 and TRBJ2-7, with TRBD1 identical over 9 bases. Trimming removed 5 bases from V and 3 bases from J; junction bases left unmatched: 8. This CDR3 spans 15 amino acids. Germline V gene sequence: CDR1 MNHNS, CDR2 SASEGT.

The chain combines TRBV5-1 with TRBJ2-2; 11 bases map to TRBD1. Germline V gene sequence: CDR1 SGHRS, CDR2 YFSETQ. The V segment lost 4 bases and the J segment 6 bases; nucleotides outside the gene matches: 5. The CDR3 loop spans 15 amino acids. The CDR3, as DNA: TGCGCCAGCAGCACCGGACAGGGGGCGGCCGGGGAGCTGTTTTTT. It codes for CASSTGQGAAGELFF.

This clone has more than one count but fewer than ten. The J gene is TRBJ1-1, the V gene TRBV28, with 11 bases matching TRBD1. J gave up 0 bases and V 5 bases, and 11 bases lay outside the gene matches. CDR1 MDHEN and CDR2 SYDVKM come from the germline V gene. The length of the CDR3 is 18 residues. The CDR3 DNA reads TGTGCCAGCAGTCGGAGGGGACAGGGGGGACTGATGAACACTGAAGCTTTCTTT. It is translated as CASSRRGQGGLMNTEAFF.

The gene calls are TRBV28 and TRBJ2-5; tentatively, D is TRBD1 (5 bases). CDR3 length: 14 residues. V was shortened by 3 bases and J by 5 bases, with 13 bases between the two germline ends. Germline V gene data show CDR1 as MDHEN and CDR2 as SYDVKM. CDR3 coding DNA: TGTGCCAGCAGTTTGGGGCCAATGGTGGAGACCCAGTACTTC. Protein product: CASSLGPMVETQYF. The full variable domain, completed using reference TRBV28 and TRBJ2-5, is DVKVTQSSRYLVKRTGEKVFLECVQDMDHENMFWYRQDPGLGLRLIYFSYDVKMKEKGDIPEGYSVSREKKERFSLILESASTNQTSMYLCASSLGPMVETQYFGPGTRLLVL.

The V and J genes are TRBV18 and TRBJ2-3, with 12 bases matching TRBD2. CDR1 and CDR2 from the germline V gene are KGHSH and LQKENI. CDR3 length: 16 amino acids. V lost 3 bases to trimming and J lost 0 bases; unmatched junction nucleotides: 1. CDR3 nucleotide sequence: TGTGCCAGCTCACCCCTAGCGGGGGGGAGCACAGATACGCAGTATTTT. This sequence encodes CASSPLAGGSTDTQYF. Drawing the rest from reference TRBV18 and TRBJ2-3, the complete variable domain is NAGVMQNPRHLVRRRGQEARLRCSPMKGHSHVYWYRQLPEEGLKFMVYLQKENIIDESGMPKERFSAEFPKEGPSILRIQQVVRGDSAAYFCASSPLAGGSTDTQYFGPGTRLTVL.

This clone appeared a single time. V usage is TRBV4-1 and J usage is TRBJ2-7; 7 bases agree with TRBD2. The CDR3 loop spans 16 amino acids. Germline-derived CDR1 and CDR2 are MGHRA and YSYEKL. Trimming cost V 1 base and J 0 bases; bases outside gene matches: 6. The CDR3 sequence: CASSQGIGRTSYEQYF. DNA of the CDR3: TGCGCCAGCAGCCAAGGTATCGGGAGGACCTCCTACGAGCAGTACTTC.

The V call is TRBV5-4, the J call TRBJ1-1, with TRBD1 matching over 11 bases. The germline gives CDR1 SGHNT, CDR2 YYREEE (reference sequence). This CDR3 comprises 14 residues. The trim removed 2 bases at V and 7 bases at J, leaving 4 bases unmatched. As DNA, the CDR3 is TGTGCCAGCAGCTTAGGACAGGGGGCCGGTGAAGCTTTCTTT. As protein: CASSLGQGAGEAFF.